The following is a T cell receptor beta chain sequence with its context. The data derive from a study of control samples from healthy donors and cancer patients. Libraries were prepared by immunoSEQ multiplex PCR; TCRdb keeps only in-frame clonotypes and omits some of them. Of roughly 130,000 clones listed, about nine tenths are singletons. The germline V gene has CDR1 MDHEN and CDR2 SYDVKM. CDR3 length equals 15 residues. Trimming took 4 bases from V and 0 from J; bases not matched to a gene: 4. This TCR derives from a man aged 30 to 39 in good health. V is TRBV28 and J is TRBJ1-2; 8 positions match TRBD1. The sample taken for sequencing was blood. This chain's CDR3 is CASSSPGQANYGYTF. The CDR3 DNA sequence: TGTGCCAGCAGTTCCCCGGGACAGGCTAACTATGGCTACACCTTC.